The table lists the clone carrying this T cell receptor beta chain with many counts. Its antigen is unknown. Unique molecular identifiers were used in preparing the TCRbeta library. One entry per CDR3 protein, called by TCRdb with MiXCR from the PCR reads. This sample has 700,000 or so distinct CDR3 sequences, with around 14% found just once. V shed 0 bases and J 4 bases; nucleotides not matched to a gene: 14. Germline lookup yields CDR1 ENHRY and CDR2 SYGVKD. The CDR3 is 18 amino acids. The entry originates in a study of T-cell reconstitution after alpha-beta-depleted transplantation in children. The study's findings and limits: As was reported, about two months after transplant, alpha-beta T cells came from several hundred expanded graft clones.

The specimen was PBMCs, collected before TCRalphabeta/CD19-depleted stem cell transplant. The V call is TRBV10-3, the J call TRBJ2-7; 8 bases map to TRBD1. The TCR was taken from a girl aged 2-10 years with congenital amegakaryocytic thrombocytopenia, due to receive a stem cell transplant. CDR3 residues: CAISESGLRAGGRYEQYF. CDR3 bases: TGTGCCATCAGTGAGTCGGGTTTGCGGGCAGGGGGCCGGTACGAGCAGTACTTC.